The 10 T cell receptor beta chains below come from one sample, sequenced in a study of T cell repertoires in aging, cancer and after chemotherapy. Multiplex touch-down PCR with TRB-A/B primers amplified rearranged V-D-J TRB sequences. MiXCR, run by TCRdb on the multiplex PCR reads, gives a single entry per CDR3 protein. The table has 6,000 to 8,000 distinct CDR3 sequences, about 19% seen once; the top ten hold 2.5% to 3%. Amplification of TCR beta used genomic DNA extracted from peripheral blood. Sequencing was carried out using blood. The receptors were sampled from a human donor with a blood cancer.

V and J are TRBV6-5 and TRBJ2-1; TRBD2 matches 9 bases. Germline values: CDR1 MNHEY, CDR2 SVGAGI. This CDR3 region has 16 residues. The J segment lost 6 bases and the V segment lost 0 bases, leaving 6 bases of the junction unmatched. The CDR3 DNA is TGTGCCAGCAGTTACTCAGCTAGCGGGAATAGCAATGAGCAGTTCTTC. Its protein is CASSYSASGNSNEQFF.

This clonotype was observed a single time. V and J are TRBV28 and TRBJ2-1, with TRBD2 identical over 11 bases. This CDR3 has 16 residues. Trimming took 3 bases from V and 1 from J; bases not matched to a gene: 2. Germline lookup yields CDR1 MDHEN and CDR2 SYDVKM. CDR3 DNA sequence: TGTGCCAGCAGTTTTAGCGGGAGGGCGTCCTACAATGAGCAGTTCTTC. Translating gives CASSFSGRASYNEQFF. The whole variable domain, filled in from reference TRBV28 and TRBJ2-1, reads DVKVTQSSRYLVKRTGEKVFLECVQDMDHENMFWYRQDPGLGLRLIYFSYDVKMKEKGDIPEGYSVSREKKERFSLILESASTNQTSMYLCASSFSGRASYNEQFFGPGTRLTVL.

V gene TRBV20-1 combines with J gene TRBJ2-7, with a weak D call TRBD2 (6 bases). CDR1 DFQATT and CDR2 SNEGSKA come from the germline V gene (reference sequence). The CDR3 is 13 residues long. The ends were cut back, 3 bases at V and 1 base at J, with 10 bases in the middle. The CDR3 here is CSAREGNSYEQYF. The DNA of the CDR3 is TGCAGTGCTAGGGAGGGGAATTCCTACGAGCAGTACTTC.

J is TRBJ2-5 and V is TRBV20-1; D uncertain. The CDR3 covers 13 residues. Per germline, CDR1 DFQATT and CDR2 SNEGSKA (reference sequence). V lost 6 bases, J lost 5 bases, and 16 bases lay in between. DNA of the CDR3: TGCAGTGCCAACCCCTTAGTGTCGGAGACCCAGTACTTC. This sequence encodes CSANPLVSETQYF.

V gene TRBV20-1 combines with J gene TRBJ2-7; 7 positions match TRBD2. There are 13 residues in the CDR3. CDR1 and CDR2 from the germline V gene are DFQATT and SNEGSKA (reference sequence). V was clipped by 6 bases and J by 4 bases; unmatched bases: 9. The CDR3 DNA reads TGCAGTGCAATACAAGCGGGGTTGTACGAGCAGTACTTC. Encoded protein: CSAIQAGLYEQYF.

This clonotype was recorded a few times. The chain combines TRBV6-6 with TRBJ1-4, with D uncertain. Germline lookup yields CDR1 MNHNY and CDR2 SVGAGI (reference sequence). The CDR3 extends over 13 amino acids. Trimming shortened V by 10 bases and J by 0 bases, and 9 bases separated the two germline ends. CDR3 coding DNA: TGTGCCACTTATCACCCAACTAATGAAAAACTGTTTTTT. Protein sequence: CATYHPTNEKLFF.

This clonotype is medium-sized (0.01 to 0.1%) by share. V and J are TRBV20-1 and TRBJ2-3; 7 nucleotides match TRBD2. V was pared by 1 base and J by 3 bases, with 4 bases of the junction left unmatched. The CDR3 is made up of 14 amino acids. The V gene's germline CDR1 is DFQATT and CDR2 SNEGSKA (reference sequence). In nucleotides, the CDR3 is TGCAGTGCTAGAGTGGGTAGCGGGACAGATACGCAGTATTTT. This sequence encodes CSARVGSGTDTQYF.

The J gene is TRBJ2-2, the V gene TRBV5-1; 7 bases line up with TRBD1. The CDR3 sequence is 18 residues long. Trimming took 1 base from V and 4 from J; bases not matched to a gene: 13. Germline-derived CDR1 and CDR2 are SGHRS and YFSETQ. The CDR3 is CASSLRPRQGTGTGELFF. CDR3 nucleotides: TGCGCCAGCAGCTTGCGGCCTCGACAGGGTACTGGCACCGGGGAGCTGTTTTTT.

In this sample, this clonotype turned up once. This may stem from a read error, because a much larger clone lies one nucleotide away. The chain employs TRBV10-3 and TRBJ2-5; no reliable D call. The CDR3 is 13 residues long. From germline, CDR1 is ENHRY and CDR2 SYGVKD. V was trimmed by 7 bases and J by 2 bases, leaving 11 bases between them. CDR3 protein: CAINVVYQETQYF. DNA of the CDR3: TGTGCCATCAATGTTGTGTATCAAGAGACCCAGTACTTC.

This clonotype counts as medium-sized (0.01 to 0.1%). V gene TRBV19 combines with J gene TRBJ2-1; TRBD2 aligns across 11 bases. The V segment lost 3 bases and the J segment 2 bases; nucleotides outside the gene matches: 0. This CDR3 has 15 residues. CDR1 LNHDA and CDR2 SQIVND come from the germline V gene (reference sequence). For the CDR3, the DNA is TGTGCCAGTAGTATTAGCGGGAGGGCCTACAATGAGCAGTTCTTC. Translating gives CASSISGRAYNEQFF.